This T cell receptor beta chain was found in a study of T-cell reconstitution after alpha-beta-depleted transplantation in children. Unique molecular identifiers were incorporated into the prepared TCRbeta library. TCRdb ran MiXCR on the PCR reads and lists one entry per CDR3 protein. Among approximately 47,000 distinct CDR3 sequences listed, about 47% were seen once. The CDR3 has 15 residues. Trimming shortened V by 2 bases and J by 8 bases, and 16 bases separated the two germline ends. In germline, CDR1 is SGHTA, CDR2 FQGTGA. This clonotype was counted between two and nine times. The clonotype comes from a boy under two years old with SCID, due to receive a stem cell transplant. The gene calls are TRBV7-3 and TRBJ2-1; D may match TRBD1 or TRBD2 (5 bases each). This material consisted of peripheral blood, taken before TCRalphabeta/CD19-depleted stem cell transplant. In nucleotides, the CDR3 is TGTGCCAGCAGCTTAGGGGCTACCTCCGGGGATGAGCAGTTCTTC. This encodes CASSLGATSGDEQFF.